This T cell receptor (beta chain) came from a study of healthy donors' naive CD4 and CD8 T cells. Study-level information: Donors spanned ages 20-25, 40-50 and 60-70 years, half female. For TCR alpha, new primers spanned all functional IMGT alpha genes.

Each TCR library used roughly 490 ng of total RNA and a linear amplification protocol. TCRdb recomputed calls from the reads with MiXCR, one row per CDR3 protein. Among 180,000 or so distinct CDR3 sequences listed, about 70% were seen once. Sequenced input: naive CD4+ and CD8+ T cells sorted from blood, pooled from several donors. This clonotype was obtained from a pool of human donors in good health; the sample pools cells from several healthy donors.

The chain's CDR3 is CSVLGAGSGANVLTF. In DNA, the CDR3 is TGCAGCGTCCTAGGGGCCGGTTCTGGGGCCAACGTCCTGACTTTC. The chain employs TRBV29-1 and TRBJ2-6; D perhaps matches TRBD1 (5 bases). The germline CDR1 and CDR2 sequences are SQVTM and ANQGSEA. V was pared by 6 bases and J by 1 base, with 13 bases between. The CDR3 has 15 residues.